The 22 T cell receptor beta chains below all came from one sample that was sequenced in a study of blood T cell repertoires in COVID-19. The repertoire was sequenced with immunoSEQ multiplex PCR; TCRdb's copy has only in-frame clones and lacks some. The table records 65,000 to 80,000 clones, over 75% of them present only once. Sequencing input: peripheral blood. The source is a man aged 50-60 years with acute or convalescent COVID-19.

CDR3 sequence: CASRKYTSGGYEQYF. The CDR3 nucleotides read TGTGCCAGCAGAAAGTATACTAGCGGGGGATACGAGCAGTACTTC. This rearrangement joins TRBV27 to TRBJ2-7, with 11 bases that match TRBD2. Germline CDR1 is MNHEY and CDR2 is SMNVEV (reference sequence). Trimming at V came to 6 bases and at J to 4 bases, leaving 8 bases not matched to a gene. CDR3 size: 15 residues.

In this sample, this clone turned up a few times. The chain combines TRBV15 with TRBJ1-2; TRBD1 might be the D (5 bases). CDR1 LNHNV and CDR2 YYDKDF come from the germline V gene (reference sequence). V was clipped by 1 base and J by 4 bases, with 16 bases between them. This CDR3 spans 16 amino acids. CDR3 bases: TGTGCCACCAGCAGAGCGGGGGACTCCCGGGGCTATGGCTACACCTTC. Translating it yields CATSRAGDSRGYGYTF.

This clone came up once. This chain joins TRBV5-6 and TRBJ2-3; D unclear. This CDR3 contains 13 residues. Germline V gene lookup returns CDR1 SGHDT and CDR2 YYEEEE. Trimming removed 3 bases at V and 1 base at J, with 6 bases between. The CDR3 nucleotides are TGTGCCAGCAGCTGGAGTGGCACAGATACGCAGTATTTT. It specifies CASSWSGTDTQYF.

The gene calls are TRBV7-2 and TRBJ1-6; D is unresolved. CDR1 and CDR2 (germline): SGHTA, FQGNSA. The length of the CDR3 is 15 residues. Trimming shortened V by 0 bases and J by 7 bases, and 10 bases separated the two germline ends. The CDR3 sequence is CASSLAGLENSPLHF. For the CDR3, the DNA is TGTGCCAGCAGCTTAGCTGGACTCGAGAATTCACCCCTCCACTTT.

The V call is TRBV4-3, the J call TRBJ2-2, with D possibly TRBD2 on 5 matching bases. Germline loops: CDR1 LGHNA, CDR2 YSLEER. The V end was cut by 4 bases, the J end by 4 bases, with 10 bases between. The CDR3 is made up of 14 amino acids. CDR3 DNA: TGCGCCAGCAGCCTGGACTGGCTCACCGGGGAGCTGTTTTTT. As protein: CASSLDWLTGELFF.

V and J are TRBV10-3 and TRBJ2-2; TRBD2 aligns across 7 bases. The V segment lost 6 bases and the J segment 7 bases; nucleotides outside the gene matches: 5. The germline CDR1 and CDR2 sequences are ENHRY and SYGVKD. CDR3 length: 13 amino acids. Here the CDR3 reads CAISRTGGGELFF. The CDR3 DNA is TGTGCCATCAGCCGAACGGGGGGCGGGGAGCTGTTTTTT.

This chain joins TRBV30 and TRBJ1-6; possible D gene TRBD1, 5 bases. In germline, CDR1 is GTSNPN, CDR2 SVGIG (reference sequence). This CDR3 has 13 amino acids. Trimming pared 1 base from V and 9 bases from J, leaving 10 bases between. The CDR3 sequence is CAWSETDSSPLHF. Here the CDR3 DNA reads TGTGCCTGGAGTGAGACAGATTCTTCACCCCTCCACTTT.

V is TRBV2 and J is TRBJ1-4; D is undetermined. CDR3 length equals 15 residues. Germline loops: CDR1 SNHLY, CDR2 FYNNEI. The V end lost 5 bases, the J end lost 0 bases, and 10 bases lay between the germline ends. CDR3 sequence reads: CASSQNAATNEKLFF. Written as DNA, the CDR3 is TGTGCCAGCAGTCAGAACGCTGCAACTAATGAAAAACTGTTTTTT.

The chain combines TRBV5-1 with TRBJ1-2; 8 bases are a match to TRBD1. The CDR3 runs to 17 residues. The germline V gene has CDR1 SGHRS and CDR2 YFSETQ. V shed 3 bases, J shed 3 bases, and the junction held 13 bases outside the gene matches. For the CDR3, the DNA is TGCGCCAGCAGCTCCGGGACAGGCACCGGGGGAGACTATGGCTACACCTTC. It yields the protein CASSSGTGTGGDYGYTF.

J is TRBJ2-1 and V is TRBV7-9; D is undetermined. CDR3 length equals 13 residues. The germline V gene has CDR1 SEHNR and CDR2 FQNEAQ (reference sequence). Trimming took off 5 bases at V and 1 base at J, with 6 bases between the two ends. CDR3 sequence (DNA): TGTGCCAGCAGCCCATTTTCCTACAATGAGCAGTTCTTC. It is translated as CASSPFSYNEQFF.

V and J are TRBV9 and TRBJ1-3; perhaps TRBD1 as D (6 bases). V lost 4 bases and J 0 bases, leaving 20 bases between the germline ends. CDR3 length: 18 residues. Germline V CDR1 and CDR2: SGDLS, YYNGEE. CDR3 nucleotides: TGTGCCAGCAGCCCAAGCGCCACCGGGACAAACTCTGGAAACACCATATATTTT. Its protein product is CASSPSATGTNSGNTIYF.

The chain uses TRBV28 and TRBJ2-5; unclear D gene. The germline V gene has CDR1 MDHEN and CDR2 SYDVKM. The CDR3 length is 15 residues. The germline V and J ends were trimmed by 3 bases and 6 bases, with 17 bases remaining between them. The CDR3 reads CASSLTLPKQQTQYF. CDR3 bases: TGTGCCAGCAGTTTGACTTTACCTAAACAACAGACCCAGTACTTC.

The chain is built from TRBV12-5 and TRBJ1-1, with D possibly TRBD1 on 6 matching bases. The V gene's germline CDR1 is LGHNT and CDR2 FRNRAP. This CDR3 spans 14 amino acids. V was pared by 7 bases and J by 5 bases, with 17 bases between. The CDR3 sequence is CASAKRTDTTEAFF. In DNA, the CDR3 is TGTGCTAGTGCCAAGAGGACAGATACGACTGAAGCTTTCTTT.

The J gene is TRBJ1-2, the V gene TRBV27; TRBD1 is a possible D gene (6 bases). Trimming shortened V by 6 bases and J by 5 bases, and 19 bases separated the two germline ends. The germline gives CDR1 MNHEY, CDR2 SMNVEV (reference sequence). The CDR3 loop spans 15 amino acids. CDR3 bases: TGTGCCAGCAGACCTAGGGGGAGGGTTACTTATGGCTACACCTTC. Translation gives CASRPRGRVTYGYTF.

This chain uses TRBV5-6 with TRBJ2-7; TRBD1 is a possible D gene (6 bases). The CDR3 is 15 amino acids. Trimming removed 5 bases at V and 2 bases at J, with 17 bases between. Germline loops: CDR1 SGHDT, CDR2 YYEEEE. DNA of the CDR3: TGTGCCAGCAGTTTGATACGGACAGACACCTACGAGCAGTACTTC. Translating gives CASSLIRTDTYEQYF.

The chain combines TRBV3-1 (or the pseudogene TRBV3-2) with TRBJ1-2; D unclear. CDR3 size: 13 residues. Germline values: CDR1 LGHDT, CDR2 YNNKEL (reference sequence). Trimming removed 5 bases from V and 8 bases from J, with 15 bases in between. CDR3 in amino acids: CASSRTVRVGYTF. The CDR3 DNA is TGTGCCAGCAGCAGGACGGTGAGGGTGGGCTACACCTTC.

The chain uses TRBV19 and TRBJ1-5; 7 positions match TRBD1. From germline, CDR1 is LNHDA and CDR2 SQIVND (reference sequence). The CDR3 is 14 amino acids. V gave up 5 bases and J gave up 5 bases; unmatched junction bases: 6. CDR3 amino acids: CASSGDQGDQPQHF. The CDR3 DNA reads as TGTGCCAGTAGTGGGGACCAGGGGGATCAGCCCCAGCATTTT.

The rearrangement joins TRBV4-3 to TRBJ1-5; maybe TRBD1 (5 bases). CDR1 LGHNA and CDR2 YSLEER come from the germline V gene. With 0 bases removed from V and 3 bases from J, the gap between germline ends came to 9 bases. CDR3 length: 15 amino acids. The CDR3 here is CASSQDLTVNQPQHF. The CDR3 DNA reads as TGCGCCAGCAGCCAAGATTTGACAGTCAATCAGCCCCAGCATTTT.

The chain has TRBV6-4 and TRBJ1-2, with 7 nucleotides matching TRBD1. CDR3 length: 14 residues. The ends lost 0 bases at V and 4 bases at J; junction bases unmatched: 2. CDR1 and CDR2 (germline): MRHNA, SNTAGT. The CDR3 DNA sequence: TGTGCCAGCAGTGACTCGACAGGGAGCTATGGCTACACCTTC. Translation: CASSDSTGSYGYTF.

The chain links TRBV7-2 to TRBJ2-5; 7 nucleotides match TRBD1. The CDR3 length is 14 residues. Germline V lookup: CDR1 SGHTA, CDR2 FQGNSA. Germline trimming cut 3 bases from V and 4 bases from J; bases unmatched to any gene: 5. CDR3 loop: CASSFQGGRETQYF. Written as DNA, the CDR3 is TGTGCCAGCAGCTTTCAAGGGGGCCGAGAGACCCAGTACTTC.

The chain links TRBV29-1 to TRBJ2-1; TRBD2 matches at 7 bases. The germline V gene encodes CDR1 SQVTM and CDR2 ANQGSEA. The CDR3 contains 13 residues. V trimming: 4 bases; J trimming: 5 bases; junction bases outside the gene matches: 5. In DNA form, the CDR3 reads TGCAGCGTTGTCGGGGACTACAACAATGAGCAGTTCTTC. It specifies CSVVGDYNNEQFF.

The CDR3 DNA reads TGTGCCACCAGTGAACCTAGCGGGAGGGCCGGAGATACGCAGTATTTT. Protein product: CATSEPSGRAGDTQYF. This chain connects TRBV24-1 to TRBJ2-3; 12 bases line up with TRBD2. The CDR3 runs to 16 residues. Germline assignment: CDR1 KGHDR and CDR2 SFDVKD. J lost 5 bases, V lost 4 bases, and 6 bases had no gene match.